The 28 T cell receptor beta chains reported below all come from one sample, sequenced in a study of blood T cell repertoires in COVID-19. Assay used: immunoSEQ multiplex PCR; TCRdb lists only in-frame clones, some missing. Seen here are 55,000 or so clones, about 89% observed once, and the top ten hold around 6.9%. Source material: peripheral blood. Every receptor here comes from a man aged 55 to 70 with active or convalescent COVID-19.

The chain uses TRBV28 and TRBJ1-3; no definite D call. There are 11 residues in the CDR3. The V end lost 4 bases, the J end lost 9 bases, and 7 bases lay between the germline ends. Germline V lookup: CDR1 MDHEN, CDR2 SYDVKM. CDR3: CASSSGSTIYF. CDR3 sequence (DNA): TGTGCCAGCAGTTCTGGGAGCACCATATATTTT.

The count of this clone is one. The V call is TRBV19, the J call TRBJ2-5; 7 nucleotides line up with TRBD1. Unmatched junction bases numbered 15, after V lost 9 bases and J lost 5 bases. This CDR3 comprises 15 residues. Per germline, CDR1 LNHDA and CDR2 SQIVND (reference sequence). CDR3 nucleotides: TGTGCCAGCCAACCCGGGACAGCAATTGGGGAGACCCAGTACTTC. It encodes CASQPGTAIGETQYF. The full variable domain, its missing parts supplied by reference TRBV19 and TRBJ2-5, is DGGITQSPKYLFRKEGQNVTLSCEQNLNHDAMYWYRQDPGQGLRLIYYSQIVNDFQKGDIAEGYSVSREKKESFPLTVTSAQKNPTAFYLCASQPGTAIGETQYFGPGTRLLVL.

This chain connects TRBV3-1 (or the pseudogene TRBV3-2) to TRBJ2-7; 7 bases agree with TRBD1. The CDR3 covers 13 residues. Germline V gives CDR1 LGHDT, CDR2 YNNKEL (reference sequence). The chain's CDR3 is CASGQTSPYEQYF. As DNA, the CDR3 is TGTGCATCGGGACAGACATCGCCCTACGAGCAGTACTTC.

The chain has TRBV11-3 and TRBJ2-3; D remains ambiguous. CDR3 length: 13 residues. The V gene lost 6 bases and the J gene lost 0 bases, with 7 bases spanning the gap. CDR1 is SGHNT and CDR2 is YENEEA in the germline V gene. CDR3 region: CASRGLSTDTQYF. Here the CDR3 DNA reads TGTGCCAGCAGGGGCCTTAGCACAGATACGCAGTATTTT.

The gene calls are TRBV24-1 and TRBJ2-3; tentatively, D is TRBD1 (6 bases). Germline loops: CDR1 KGHDR, CDR2 SFDVKD. CDR3 length: 16 amino acids. V was shortened by 0 bases and J by 6 bases, with 15 bases between the two germline ends. The CDR3 DNA sequence: TGTGCCACCAGTGATTTGTCCGGGACACCTCGGGATACGCAGTATTTT. It yields the protein CATSDLSGTPRDTQYF.

The chain has TRBV7-9 and TRBJ1-1; no reliable D call. Germline CDR1 is SEHNR and CDR2 is FQNEAQ (reference sequence). V shed 9 bases and J shed 8 bases, with 16 bases lying between them. The CDR3 has 12 residues. The CDR3 DNA reads TGTGCCAGTAAAACCGATTGGGCCGAAGCTTTCTTT. As protein: CASKTDWAEAFF.

This sequence joins TRBV15 and TRBJ1-5; D uncertain. The CDR3 is made up of 14 amino acids. Per germline, CDR1 LNHNV and CDR2 YYDKDF (reference sequence). Trimming stripped 3 bases from V and 6 bases from J, with 12 bases between. As DNA, the CDR3 is TGTGCCACCAGCAGGAAGCAGGTGGGTCAGCCCCAGCATTTT. It specifies CATSRKQVGQPQHF.

The J gene is TRBJ2-1, the V gene TRBV19; 8 nucleotides agree with TRBD2. V was pared by 6 bases and J by 4 bases, with 8 bases of the junction left unmatched. Germline values: CDR1 LNHDA, CDR2 SQIVND (reference sequence). The CDR3 has 15 residues. CDR3 sequence: CASRISGSVYNEQFF. The CDR3 DNA reads TGTGCCAGTAGGATAAGCGGGAGTGTTTACAATGAGCAGTTCTTC.

The gene calls are TRBV28 and TRBJ2-3; 7 nucleotides align to TRBD2. Per the germline V gene, CDR1 is MDHEN and CDR2 is SYDVKM. The CDR3 contains 12 residues. V was clipped by 8 bases and J by 6 bases; unmatched bases: 5. CDR3 protein: CASGAGVDTQYF. Written as DNA, the CDR3 is TGTGCCAGCGGGGCGGGGGTGGATACGCAGTATTTT.

J is TRBJ2-7 and V is TRBV20-1; 7 bases fit TRBD2. This CDR3 region has 11 residues. In germline, CDR1 is DFQATT, CDR2 SNEGSKA (reference sequence). V lost 5 bases and J lost 7; bases outside the gene matches: 5. CDR3 sequence reads: CSAFGGREQYF. As DNA, the CDR3 is TGCAGTGCTTTCGGGGGGAGAGAGCAGTACTTC.

This clone was seen only once. The chain links TRBV24-1 to TRBJ2-3, with D maybe TRBD1 (5 bases). The CDR3 is 15 residues long. The germline V gene encodes CDR1 KGHDR and CDR2 SFDVKD. Trimming removed 4 bases from V and 2 bases from J, with 12 bases in between. CDR3 amino acids: CATSDHVGPTDTQYF. As DNA, the CDR3 is TGTGCCACCAGTGACCATGTGGGGCCCACAGATACGCAGTATTTT.

The V call is TRBV4-3, the J call TRBJ1-2; TRBD1 agrees at 11 bases. V shed 0 bases and J 3 bases; nucleotides not matched to a gene: 9. Germline V CDR1 and CDR2: LGHNA, YSLEER. The CDR3 runs 18 residues. The CDR3 bases are TGCGCCAGCAGCCAAGATTTGGACAGGGGGCGCCCGGACTATGGCTACACCTTC. This translates into CASSQDLDRGRPDYGYTF.

Worth noting for this clone: No conserved phenylalanine or tryptophan ends this CDR3, so it is likely a read error. Because the CDR3's place on the DNA is in doubt, the DNA is left out and the CDR3 is given as listed by TCRdb. This chain uses TRBV6-1 with TRBJ2-7; the table gives TRBD1 as D, unverified against the DNA. The CDR3 is 13 residues long, ends included. CDR1 MNHNS and CDR2 SASEGT come from the germline V gene. The CDR3 loop reads CASSEWGGTGLRI.

This clone has more than one count but fewer than ten. V and J are TRBV4-3 and TRBJ1-1; D remains ambiguous. This CDR3 contains 15 residues. Between the trimmed V and J ends, which lost 1 base and 1 base, there was a span of 10 bases. In germline, CDR1 is LGHNA, CDR2 YSLEER. The CDR3 spells CASSQAAAWNTEAFF. The CDR3 nucleotides are TGCGCCAGCAGCCAAGCGGCAGCGTGGAACACTGAAGCTTTCTTT.

The chain has TRBV5-1 and TRBJ2-3, with 7 bases fitting TRBD2. Germline V lookup: CDR1 SGHRS, CDR2 YFSETQ. The CDR3 is 18 residues long. V lost 0 bases and J lost 2; bases outside the gene matches: 12. DNA of the CDR3: TGCGCCAGCAGCTTGGCCCGACTCCGGGAGGATCCCACAGATACGCAGTATTTT. This translates into CASSLARLREDPTDTQYF.

This chain uses TRBV24-1 with TRBJ2-1; 8 bases match TRBD2. The junction had 6 bases not matched to a gene; V was cut back by 5 bases and J by 1 base. CDR3 length: 16 residues. Per the germline V gene, CDR1 is KGHDR and CDR2 is SFDVKD. The chain's CDR3 is CATSGLAGGSYNEQFF. The DNA for the CDR3 is TGTGCCACCAGTGGACTGGCGGGGGGTTCCTACAATGAGCAGTTCTTC.

The rearrangement joins TRBV27 to TRBJ1-1; 8 nucleotides align to TRBD1. Germline V CDR1 and CDR2: MNHEY, SMNVEV (reference sequence). The CDR3 has 17 residues. Losses at the gene ends were 5 bases for V and 0 bases for J; bases not matched to a gene: 11. CDR3 nucleotide sequence: TGTGCCAGCAGTGGTACCGGGACAGGAATGCTGAACACTGAAGCTTTCTTT. It encodes CASSGTGTGMLNTEAFF.

This chain connects TRBV7-2 to TRBJ2-2; possible D gene TRBD1, 5 bases. CDR1 and CDR2 (germline): SGHTA, FQGNSA. V lost 1 base to trimming and J lost 5 bases, with 11 bases between them. This CDR3 spans 15 amino acids. The CDR3 sequence: CASSLVGAETGELFF. Written as DNA, the CDR3 is TGTGCCAGCAGCTTAGTAGGGGCAGAGACCGGGGAGCTGTTTTTT.

The chain carries TRBV29-1 and TRBJ2-2, with 10 bases lining up with TRBD2. CDR1 is SQVTM, CDR2 ANQGSEA, per germline. The CDR3 length is 15 residues. Germline trimming cut 6 bases from V and 4 bases from J; bases unmatched to any gene: 8. The CDR3 sequence: CSVVLAGDSTGELFF. CDR3 sequence (DNA): TGCAGCGTGGTTCTAGCGGGAGATAGCACCGGGGAGCTGTTTTTT.

This chain links TRBV15 with TRBJ2-5; possibly TRBD1 for D (6 bases). The germline gives CDR1 LNHNV, CDR2 YYDKDF (reference sequence). V was pared by 7 bases and J by 4 bases, with 22 bases between. CDR3 length: 16 residues. The DNA of the CDR3 is TGTGCCACCAACCACGGAGTGGGGGCGCCGGGAGAGACCCAGTACTTC. Amino acids: CATNHGVGAPGETQYF.

This chain joins TRBV6-5 and TRBJ2-3; D perhaps matches TRBD2 (6 bases). This CDR3 contains 13 residues. Germline V gene lookup returns CDR1 MNHEY and CDR2 SVGAGI. Trimming removed 6 bases from V and 6 bases from J, with 13 bases in between. The CDR3 nucleotides read TGTGCCAGCAGCCGACTAGAAAGGGATACGCAGTATTTT. It specifies CASSRLERDTQYF.

This chain connects TRBV7-3 to TRBJ2-1; 7 nucleotides line up with TRBD2. Germline values: CDR1 SGHTA, CDR2 FQGTGA. V dropped 4 bases and J dropped 5; count of bases not matched to a gene: 11. The CDR3 is made up of 16 amino acids. The CDR3 loop reads CASSSRAGEGDNEQFF. CDR3 DNA: TGTGCCAGCAGCTCCCGGGCGGGGGAAGGGGACAATGAGCAGTTCTTC.

The chain carries TRBV19 and TRBJ1-2; D is undetermined. Trimming stripped 3 bases from V and 8 bases from J, with 10 bases between. The germline V gene encodes CDR1 LNHDA and CDR2 SQIVND (reference sequence). The length of the CDR3 is 12 residues. DNA of the CDR3: TGTGCCAGTAGTATCCTCGGTGCGGGCTACACCTTC. It specifies CASSILGAGYTF.

The V gene is TRBV6-4, the J gene TRBJ1-1; 7 nucleotides line up with TRBD1. The CDR3 sequence is 11 residues long. Losses at the gene ends were 7 bases for V and 10 bases for J; bases not matched to a gene: 6. Germline lookup yields CDR1 MRHNA and CDR2 SNTAGT. The CDR3 region is CASKGTAGAFF. The CDR3 nucleotides are TGTGCCAGCAAAGGGACAGCGGGAGCTTTCTTT.

The J gene is TRBJ2-3, the V gene TRBV7-6; D is unclear. CDR1 is SGHVS, CDR2 FNYEAQ, per germline. The CDR3 sequence is 14 residues long. Deletions cut 1 base from V and 2 bases from J, with 7 bases between. In DNA, the CDR3 is TGTGCCAGCAGCTTAGGGGCATCCACAGATACGCAGTATTTT. Its protein product is CASSLGASTDTQYF.

The chain combines TRBV2 with TRBJ1-6, with D maybe TRBD1 (5 bases). The V gene's germline CDR1 is SNHLY and CDR2 FYNNEI. This CDR3 spans 13 amino acids. Trimming left V 10 bases short and J 6 bases short, with 13 bases between. CDR3: CATTASFNSPLHF. The CDR3 bases are TGTGCCACGACAGCAAGTTTTAATTCACCCCTCCACTTT. The full variable domain, in which reference TRBV2 and TRBJ1-6 provide the parts outside the CDR3, is EPEVTQTPSHQVTQMGQEVILRCVPISNHLYFYWYRQILGQKVEFLVSFYNNEISEKSEIFDDQFSVERPDGSNFTLKIRSTKLEDSAMYFCATTASFNSPLHFGNGTRLTVT.

The chain carries TRBV28 and TRBJ2-3; TRBD2 agrees at 12 bases. With 4 bases clipped from V and 5 bases from J, the junction kept 7 bases outside the gene matches. The germline CDR1 and CDR2 sequences are MDHEN and SYDVKM. The CDR3 totals 16 residues. CDR3 sequence (DNA): TGTGCCAGCAGTTCCCTAGCGGGGGGGTCGTTAGATACGCAGTATTTT. Amino acid sequence: CASSSLAGGSLDTQYF.

V gene TRBV5-1 combines with J gene TRBJ1-5; weak D call: TRBD1 (5 bases). CDR3 length equals 15 residues. V lost 2 bases and J 1 base, leaving 10 bases between the germline ends. Germline V gene sequence: CDR1 SGHRS, CDR2 YFSETQ. The CDR3 sequence is CASSFSGPSNQPQHF. The CDR3 DNA is TGCGCCAGCAGCTTCTCAGGGCCGAGCAATCAGCCCCAGCATTTT.